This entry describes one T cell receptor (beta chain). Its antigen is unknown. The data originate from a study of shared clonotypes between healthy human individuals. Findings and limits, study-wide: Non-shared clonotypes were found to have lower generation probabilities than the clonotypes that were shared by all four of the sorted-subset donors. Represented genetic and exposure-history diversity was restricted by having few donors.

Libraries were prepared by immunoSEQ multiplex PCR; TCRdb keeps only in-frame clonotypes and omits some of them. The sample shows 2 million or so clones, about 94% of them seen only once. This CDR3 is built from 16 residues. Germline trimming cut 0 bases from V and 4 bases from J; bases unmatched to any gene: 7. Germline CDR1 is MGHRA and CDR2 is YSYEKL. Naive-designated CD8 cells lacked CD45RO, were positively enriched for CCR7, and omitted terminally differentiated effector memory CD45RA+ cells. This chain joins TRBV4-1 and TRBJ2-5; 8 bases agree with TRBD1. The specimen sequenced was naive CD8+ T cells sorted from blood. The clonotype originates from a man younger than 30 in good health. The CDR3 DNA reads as TGCGCCAGCAGCCAAGACAGGGGGCTTTCGGGAGAGACCCAGTACTTC. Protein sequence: CASSQDRGLSGETQYF.